Listed below are T cell receptor beta chains from one sample, sequenced in a study of T cell changes during pregnancy in multiple sclerosis. Profiling relied on immunoSEQ multiplex PCR, and the TCRdb table lists in-frame clones only, not all of them. The sample carries around 92,000 clones, around 93% recorded once. The starting material was peripheral blood, obtained after pregnancy. The receptors here all came from a female donor with multiple sclerosis, enrolled in a pregnancy study. The CDR3 runs from the conserved cysteine through the conserved F or W. D genes are given only for firm matches. The listing skips clone size in some rows; elsewhere it reads once, few, many or a size class.

V gene	J gene	D gene	clone size	CDR3 protein	CDR3 DNA
TRBV10-3	TRBJ1-5	TRBD1	once	CAISESAGGGQPQHF	TGTGCCATCAGTGAGTCGGCAGGGGGAGGACAGCCCCAGCATTTT
TRBV7-9	TRBJ2-1	TRBD2	NA	CASSLAGSGPYNEQFF	TGTGCCAGCAGCTTAGCAGGTAGCGGGCCATACAATGAGCAGTTCTTC
TRBV13	TRBJ2-1	NA	NA	CASSFSGREQFF	TGTGCCAGCAGCTTCAGCGGGCGAGAGCAGTTCTTC
TRBV6-6	TRBJ2-7	NA	NA	CASTPGTFYEQYF	TGTGCCAGCACCCCCGGGACATTCTACGAGCAGTACTTC
TRBV15	TRBJ1-4	NA	NA	CATTGRPSTGKGEKLFF	TGTGCCACCACTGGGCGTCCATCTACAGGGAAGGGTGAAAAACTGTTTTTT
TRBV27	TRBJ1-1	NA	NA	CATLLNTEAFF	TGTGCCACCTTACTAAACACTGAAGCTTTCTTT
TRBV11-3	TRBJ2-7	TRBD2	once	CASSFGLAGGDYEQYF	TGTGCCAGCAGCTTCGGACTAGCGGGAGGGGATTACGAGCAGTACTTC
TRBV27	TRBJ1-1	NA	NA	CASSLWSGRDTEAFF	TGTGCCAGCAGTTTATGGTCAGGGAGGGACACTGAAGCTTTCTTT
TRBV7-2	TRBJ2-5	NA	once	CASSLIWAKTETQYF	TGTGCCAGCAGCCTTATTTGGGCCAAGACAGAGACCCAGTACTTC
TRBV27	TRBJ2-7	TRBD1	NA	CASSPRGHYEQYF	TGTGCCAGCAGTCCGAGGGGGCACTACGAGCAGTACTTC
TRBV10-3	TRBJ2-2	TRBD2	NA	CAISLGLKNTGELFF	TGTGCCATCAGTTTGGGACTAAAGAACACCGGGGAGCTGTTTTTT
TRBV4-3	TRBJ2-1	NA	NA	CASSQGGWRDNEQFF	TGCGCCAGCAGCCAAGGGGGCTGGAGGGACAATGAGCAGTTCTTC
TRBV7-2	TRBJ2-1	TRBD2	NA	CASSLGGLAGNEQFF	TGTGCCAGCAGCTTAGGGGGACTAGCGGGAAATGAGCAGTTCTTC
TRBV20-1	TRBJ2-7	NA	NA	CSASGSYEQYF	TGCAGTGCCTCGGGGTCTTACGAGCAGTACTTC
TRBV6-5	TRBJ2-1	NA	NA	CASSYVATSSYNEQFF	TGTGCCAGCAGTTACGTGGCGACAAGCTCCTACAATGAGCAGTTCTTC
TRBV28	TRBJ2-6	NA	once	CASSPSISSGANVLTF	TGTGCCAGCAGTCCGAGCATAAGCTCTGGGGCCAACGTCCTGACTTTC
TRBV5-1	TRBJ2-1	NA	NA	CASSLASRVRDNEQFF	TGCGCCAGCAGCTTGGCCTCGAGGGTCCGCGACAATGAGCAGTTCTTC
TRBV27	TRBJ1-5	TRBD1	NA	CASRKQGDQPQHF	TGTGCCAGCAGAAAGCAGGGGGATCAGCCCCAGCATTTT
TRBV27	TRBJ2-2	TRBD2	once	CASRRPGLAGSGELFF	TGTGCCAGCAGGAGACCGGGACTAGCGGGATCCGGGGAGCTGTTTTTT
TRBV29-1	TRBJ1-1	NA	NA	CSVEWGGAEAFF	TGCAGCGTTGAATGGGGGGGGGCTGAAGCTTTCTTT
TRBV7-8	TRBJ2-2	NA	NA	CASSLVTNTGELFF	TGTGCCAGCAGCTTAGTTACGAACACCGGGGAGCTGTTTTTT
TRBV18	TRBJ2-7	TRBD2	NA	CASSPLAGRTYEQYF	TGTGCCAGCTCACCACTAGCGGGACGCACCTACGAGCAGTACTTC
TRBV4-1	TRBJ1-4	TRBD1	few	CASSYGTAGLRELFF	TGCGCCAGCAGCTATGGGACAGCCGGACTCAGGGAACTGTTTTTT
TRBV4-2	TRBJ2-4	TRBD1	NA	CASSQRAETGKNIQYF	TGTGCCAGCAGCCAGAGGGCCGAGACAGGGAAAAACATTCAGTACTTC
TRBV9	TRBJ1-1	NA	NA	CASSGGGYEAFF	TGTGCCAGCAGCGGGGGAGGTTATGAAGCTTTCTTT
TRBV30	TRBJ1-5	NA	NA	CAWGLAGGQPQHF	TGTGCCTGGGGGTTGGCGGGCGGACAGCCCCAGCATTTT
TRBV6-5	TRBJ2-5	NA	NA	CASSYGAYQETQYF	TGTGCCAGCAGTTACGGGGCTTATCAAGAGACCCAGTACTTC
TRBV28	TRBJ2-1	TRBD1	NA	CASSKRDRGSNEQFF	TGTGCCAGCAGCAAACGGGACAGGGGGTCCAATGAGCAGTTCTTC
TRBV7-7	TRBJ2-7	TRBD1	NA	CASSLRTGSSYEQYF	TGTGCCAGCAGCTTACGGACAGGGAGCTCCTACGAGCAGTACTTC
TRBV7-2	TRBJ2-3	NA	NA	CASSLGRDTQYF	TGTGCCAGCAGCTTAGGGAGGGATACGCAGTATTTT
TRBV29-1	TRBJ1-5	NA	NA	CSAGSGNSNQPQHF	TGCAGCGCAGGGTCAGGCAATAGCAATCAGCCCCAGCATTTT
TRBV27	TRBJ2-1	NA	NA	CASSLTRDLPYNEQFF	TGTGCCAGCAGTCTGACCCGGGATCTCCCCTACAATGAGCAGTTCTTC
TRBV7-9	TRBJ2-7	TRBD2	NA	CASSDLAVGTYEQYF	TGTGCCAGCAGCGATCTAGCGGTGGGGACCTACGAGCAGTACTTC
TRBV7-9	TRBJ2-5	NA	NA	CASSLARGGSQETQYF	TGTGCCAGCAGCTTAGCGCGAGGGGGAAGCCAAGAGACCCAGTACTTC
TRBV7-9	TRBJ1-2	NA	once	CASSLVPGLLGGYTF	TGTGCCAGCAGCTTAGTACCGGGTCTGTTGGGTGGCTACACCTTC
TRBV27	TRBJ2-5	TRBD2	NA	CASSLAGVPETQYF	TGTGCCAGCAGTTTAGCGGGAGTCCCAGAGACCCAGTACTTC
TRBV5-1	TRBJ2-7	NA	NA	CASSLAGEQYF	TGCGCCAGCAGCCTGGCGGGGGAGCAGTACTTC
TRBV5-6	TRBJ1-1	TRBD1	NA	CASSFTDRDTEAFF	TGTGCCAGCAGCTTTACAGACAGGGACACTGAAGCTTTCTTT
TRBV7-2	TRBJ2-7	TRBD1	NA	CASSTQQGGSYEQYF	TGTGCCAGCAGCACCCAACAGGGGGGATCCTACGAGCAGTACTTC
TRBV19	TRBJ1-5	NA	NA	CASSERQQPQHF	TGTGCCAGTAGTGAGAGACAGCAGCCCCAGCATTTT
TRBV4-2	TRBJ1-6	TRBD1	NA	CASSQEGDRLNSPLHF	TGTGCCAGCAGCCAAGAGGGGGACAGACTAAATTCACCCCTCCACTTT
TRBV30	TRBJ1-1	NA	few	CAWSRNSIGFF	TGTGCCTGGAGTCGGAACAGTATCGGTTTCTTT
TRBV21-1	TRBJ1-2	NA	NA	CASTSKTGGQVRDGYTF	TGTGCCAGCACCTCTAAAACAGGGGGCCAAGTGAGAGATGGCTACACCTTC
TRBV25-1	TRBJ2-7	TRBD2	NA	CASSRLAGTYEQYF	TGTGCCAGCAGCCGACTAGCGGGCACCTACGAGCAGTACTTC
TRBV19	TRBJ2-1	TRBD2	NA	CASSIEAGGRNEQFF	TGTGCCAGTAGTATTGAGGCGGGAGGGAGAAATGAGCAGTTCTTC
TRBV28	TRBJ1-5	TRBD1	NA	CASSTRTGYQPQHF	TGTGCCAGCAGTACTAGGACAGGATATCAGCCCCAGCATTTT